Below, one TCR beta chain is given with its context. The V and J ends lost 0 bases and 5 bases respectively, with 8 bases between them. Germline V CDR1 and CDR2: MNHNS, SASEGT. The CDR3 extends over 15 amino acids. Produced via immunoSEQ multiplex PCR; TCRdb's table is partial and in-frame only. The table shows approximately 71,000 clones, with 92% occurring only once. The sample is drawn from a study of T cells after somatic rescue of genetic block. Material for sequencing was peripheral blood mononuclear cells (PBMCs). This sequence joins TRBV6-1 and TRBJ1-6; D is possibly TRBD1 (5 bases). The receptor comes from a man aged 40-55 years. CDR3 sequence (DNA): TGTGCCAGCAGTGAAGCAGGAGGGGATAATTCACCCCTCCACTTT. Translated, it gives CASSEAGGDNSPLHF.